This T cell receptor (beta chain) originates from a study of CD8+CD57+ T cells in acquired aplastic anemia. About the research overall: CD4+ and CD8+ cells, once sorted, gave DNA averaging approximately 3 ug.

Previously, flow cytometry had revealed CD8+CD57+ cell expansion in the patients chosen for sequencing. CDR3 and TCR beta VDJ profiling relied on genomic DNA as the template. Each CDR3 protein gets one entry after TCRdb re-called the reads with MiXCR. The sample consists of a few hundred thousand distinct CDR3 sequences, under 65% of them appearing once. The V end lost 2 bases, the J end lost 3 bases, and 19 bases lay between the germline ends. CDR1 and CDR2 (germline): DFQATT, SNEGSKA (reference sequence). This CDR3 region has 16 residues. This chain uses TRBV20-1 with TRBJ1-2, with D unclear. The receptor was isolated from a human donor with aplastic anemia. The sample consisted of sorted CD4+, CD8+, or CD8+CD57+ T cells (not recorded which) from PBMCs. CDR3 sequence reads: CSARKGRTRADYGYTF. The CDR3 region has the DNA TGCAGTGCTAGAAAGGGTCGGACCCGGGCGGACTATGGCTACACCTTC.